The source of this T cell receptor (beta chain) is a study of T cell changes during pregnancy in multiple sclerosis. Here immunoSEQ multiplex PCR was the method, and the copy in TCRdb shows in-frame clones only, minus some. The table lists some 29,000 clones, roughly nine tenths of them singletons. Germline V gene sequence: CDR1 MNHEY, CDR2 SMNVEV (reference sequence). The CDR3 length is 17 residues. J was trimmed by 8 bases and V by 6 bases; bases with no gene match: 14. The chain carries TRBV27 and TRBJ2-1, with 12 bases fitting TRBD2. The sequenced sample was CD4+ T cells from peripheral blood mononuclear cells, obtained in the first trimester of pregnancy. The receptor was derived from a female donor in good health, enrolled as a control in a pregnancy study. As DNA, the CDR3 is TGTGCCAGCAGAGGGGCTAGCGGGAGGGCCGGAACCCATGAGCAGTTCTTC. Translated, it gives CASRGASGRAGTHEQFF.